A selection of T cell receptor beta chains follows, all from one sample in a study of blood T cell repertoires in COVID-19. The method was immunoSEQ multiplex PCR; TCRdb's version includes in-frame clones alone and lacks a portion of them. The sample yields 150,000 or so clones, around 80% seen once. Sequenced sample: peripheral blood. These receptors were collected from a woman older than 75 with acute or convalescent COVID-19. Each CDR3 is given with its conserved first and last residue. A D gene is named only where the DNA matches it firmly. Clone size is shown for a subset of rows, as once, few, many or a class of expanded clone.

D: TRBD2; size: .; J: TRBJ2-5; length: 17; V: TRBV7-9; DNA: TGTGCCAGCAGCGTAACCGGGACTAGACTAGGACAAGAGACCCAGTACTTC; CDR3: CASSVTGTRLGQETQYF
D: .; size: few; J: TRBJ1-3; length: 13; V: TRBV3-1/TRBV3-2; DNA: TGTGCCAGCAGCCAATTATCTGGAAACACCATATATTTT; CDR3: CASSQLSGNTIYF
D: .; size: .; J: TRBJ1-2; length: 14; V: TRBV30; DNA: TGTGCCTGGAGTAGGGAGACAGGCCAGGGGGGCTACACCTTC; CDR3: CAWSRETGQGGYTF
D: TRBD2; size: .; J: TRBJ2-2; length: 14; V: TRBV20-1; DNA: TGCAGTGCTAGTACCGGGAGGGTTACCGGGGAGCTGTTTTTT; CDR3: CSASTGRVTGELFF
D: .; size: once; J: TRBJ2-3; length: 16; V: TRBV24-1; DNA: TGTGCCACCAGTGATATAGCCGGCCTCGGTCAAGATACGCAGTATTTT; CDR3: CATSDIAGLGQDTQYF
D: TRBD2; size: once; J: TRBJ2-1; length: 13; V: TRBV27; DNA: TGTGCCAGCAGTTTTTCGGGGGGACATGAGCAGTTCTTC; CDR3: CASSFSGGHEQFF
D: TRBD1; size: .; J: TRBJ1-2; length: 12; V: TRBV7-2; DNA: TGTGCCAGCAGCCGGGACAGTTATGGCTACACCTTC; CDR3: CASSRDSYGYTF
D: .; size: .; J: TRBJ1-2; length: 15; V: TRBV11-2; DNA: TGTGCCAGCAGCCCCCGCGGCGGTACCCTCTATGGCTACACCTTC; CDR3: CASSPRGGTLYGYTF
D: .; size: .; J: TRBJ2-3; length: 15; V: TRBV2; DNA: TGTGCCAGCAGGGCCCCCCAGGTGGGCTCAGATACGCAGTATTTT; CDR3: CASRAPQVGSDTQYF
D: .; size: .; J: TRBJ2-7; length: 15; V: TRBV27; DNA: TGTGCCAGCAGTCCCAGTACATTTGGCCAGGGTGAGCAGTACTTC; CDR3: CASSPSTFGQGEQYF
D: TRBD2; size: .; J: TRBJ2-7; length: 19; V: TRBV2; DNA: TGTGCCAGCAAAGAAAGACTAGCGGGGGTAGCCATAAAATCCTACGAGCAGTACTTC; CDR3: CASKERLAGVAIKSYEQYF
D: .; size: .; J: TRBJ1-5; length: 14; V: TRBV29-1; DNA: TGCAGCGTTTTCTGGACAGATCCTAATCAGCCCCAGCATTTT; CDR3: CSVFWTDPNQPQHF
D: .; size: .; J: TRBJ1-1; length: 13; V: TRBV18; DNA: TGTGCCAGCTCCGGACAGAGGAACACTGAAGCTTTCTTT; CDR3: CASSGQRNTEAFF
D: .; size: few; J: TRBJ2-4; length: 14; V: TRBV7-2; DNA: TGTGCCAGCAGCTTGGGGCAGACTAAAAACATTCAGTACTTC; CDR3: CASSLGQTKNIQYF
D: TRBD1; size: .; J: TRBJ1-2; length: 12; V: TRBV10-3; DNA: TGTGCCAGTGCGACAGGGTACTATGGCTACACCTTC; CDR3: CASATGYYGYTF
D: .; size: .; J: TRBJ2-1; length: 15; V: TRBV2; DNA: TGTGCCAGCAGTAGGGAGCTTACGGGGATTAATGAGCAGTTCTTC; CDR3: CASSRELTGINEQFF
D: TRBD1; size: .; J: TRBJ2-5; length: 14; V: TRBV7-2; DNA: TGTGCCAGCGTCAACAGGGGGCTCGAGGAGACCCAGTACTTC; CDR3: CASVNRGLEETQYF
D: .; size: .; J: TRBJ2-7; length: 11; V: TRBV9; DNA: TGTGCCAGCAGCCAAGGTACTAAGCAGTACTTC; CDR3: CASSQGTKQYF
D: .; size: .; J: TRBJ1-4; length: 15; V: TRBV6-5; DNA: TGTGCCAGCAGTTTGGGCAGACCAACTAATGAAAAACTGTTTTTT; CDR3: CASSLGRPTNEKLFF
D: TRBD1; size: .; J: TRBJ1-6; length: 17; V: TRBV7-8; DNA: TGTGCCAGCAGCACGAGGGACAGGGCGGGGGGTAATTCACCCCTCCACTTT; CDR3: CASSTRDRAGGNSPLHF
D: .; size: .; J: TRBJ1-2; length: 15; V: TRBV5-4; DNA: TGTGCCAGCAGCTCGCCAGGGGTTCCGCGATATGGCTACACCTTC; CDR3: CASSSPGVPRYGYTF
D: TRBD2; size: .; J: TRBJ2-1; length: 15; V: TRBV9; DNA: TGTGCCAGCAGCGTAGGGACTAGCGGGATTTTTGAGCAGTTCTTC; CDR3: CASSVGTSGIFEQFF
D: TRBD1; size: few; J: TRBJ1-2; length: 14; V: TRBV3-1/TRBV3-2; DNA: TGTGCCAGCAGCCAAGTGGGACAGGGTTATGGCTACACCTTC; CDR3: CASSQVGQGYGYTF
D: TRBD1; size: .; J: TRBJ2-5; length: 11; V: TRBV11-1; DNA: TGTGCCACCCGGGACAGGGATACCCAGTACTTC; CDR3: CATRDRDTQYF
D: .; size: .; J: TRBJ2-7; length: 12; V: TRBV29-1; DNA: TGCAGCGCCCTAGGGGTCACCTACGAGCAGTACTTC; CDR3: CSALGVTYEQYF
D: TRBD1; size: .; J: TRBJ2-5; length: 16; V: TRBV5-1; DNA: TGCGCCAGCAGCCCACGGACAGGGGGGGGAGGAGAGACCCAGTACTTC; CDR3: CASSPRTGGGGETQYF
D: .; size: .; J: TRBJ1-2; length: 15; V: TRBV7-6; DNA: TGTGCCAGCAGCCCAAGCCCAGGGGTTACCTATGGCTACACCTTC; CDR3: CASSPSPGVTYGYTF
D: .; size: .; J: TRBJ2-5; length: 14; V: TRBV12-1; DNA: TGTGCCAGCAGCATAGACAGGGTGCAAGAGACCCAGTACTTC; CDR3: CASSIDRVQETQYF
D: .; size: few; J: TRBJ2-1; length: 13; V: TRBV6-6; DNA: TGTGCCAGCAGTTACTCAAGCCTCAATGAGCAGTTCTTC; CDR3: CASSYSSLNEQFF
D: .; size: once; J: TRBJ1-1; length: 13; V: TRBV5-8; DNA: TGTGCCAGCAGCCTAGTCCCGAACACTGAAGCTTTCTTT; CDR3: CASSLVPNTEAFF
D: TRBD1; size: .; J: TRBJ2-5; length: 15; V: TRBV24-1; DNA: TGTGCCACCAGTGATCGGGACAGGGGTGGAGAGACCCAGTACTTC; CDR3: CATSDRDRGGETQYF
D: .; size: .; J: TRBJ2-2; length: 13; V: TRBV24-1; DNA: TGTGCCACCGGGACATCGAACACCGGGGAGCTGTTTTTT; CDR3: CATGTSNTGELFF
D: .; size: .; J: TRBJ1-1; length: 14; V: TRBV5-1; DNA: TGCGCCAGCAGCTTGGATTCGTTAAACACTGAAGCTTTCTTT; CDR3: CASSLDSLNTEAFF
D: TRBD1; size: .; J: TRBJ1-2; length: 16; V: TRBV15; DNA: TGTGCCACCAGCAGAGATCACAGGGGGGGTTCTATGTTGTCCACCTTC; CDR3: CATSRDHRGGSMLSTF
D: .; size: .; J: TRBJ2-1; length: 14; V: TRBV11-3; DNA: TGTGCCAGCAGCCCCGGGGGCTCCTACAATGAGCAGTTCTTC; CDR3: CASSPGGSYNEQFF
D: .; size: .; J: TRBJ2-2; length: 14; V: TRBV7-3; DNA: TGTGCCAGCAGCTGGCGATCCAAAGCGGGGGAGCTGTTTTTT; CDR3: CASSWRSKAGELFF
D: TRBD2; size: .; J: TRBJ2-5; length: 17; V: TRBV4-1; DNA: TGCGCCAGCAGCCTAACCGGGACTAGCGGTCCCCAAGAGACCCAGTACTTC; CDR3: CASSLTGTSGPQETQYF
D: .; size: .; J: TRBJ1-1; length: 13; V: TRBV28; DNA: TGTGCCAGCAGTTTTGGGGCCCGCACTGAAGCTTTCTTT; CDR3: CASSFGARTEAFF
D: TRBD1; size: .; J: TRBJ1-2; length: 12; V: TRBV3-1/TRBV3-2; DNA: TGTGCCAGCAGCCCCGGGACAGCTGGCTACACCTTC; CDR3: CASSPGTAGYTF
D: TRBD2; size: .; J: TRBJ2-3; length: 17; V: TRBV3-1/TRBV3-2; DNA: TGTGCCAGCAGCCAAGATCGTTTCGGGGGGGCAGCAGATACGCAGTATTTT; CDR3: CASSQDRFGGAADTQYF
D: TRBD1; size: .; J: TRBJ2-7; length: 13; V: TRBV20-1; DNA: TGCAGTGCTAGTCAGGGGGCGGGCTACGAGCAGTACTTC; CDR3: CSASQGAGYEQYF
D: .; size: .; J: TRBJ1-4; length: 15; V: TRBV3-1/TRBV3-2; DNA: TGTGCCAGCAGCCCCCAGGGTTCGGCTAATGAAAAACTGTTTTTT; CDR3: CASSPQGSANEKLFF
D: TRBD2; size: .; J: TRBJ2-7; length: 15; V: TRBV5-4; DNA: TGTGCCAGCAGACCTTCTACAGCGGGATCCTACGAGCAGTACTTC; CDR3: CASRPSTAGSYEQYF